Listed below are T cell receptor beta chains from one sample, sequenced in a study of blood T cell repertoires in COVID-19. Method: immunoSEQ multiplex PCR; TCRdb's copy keeps in-frame clones and lacks some. The sample comprises hundreds of thousands of clones, 88% of which are singletons, and over 1.1% rests with the top ten. The sequenced sample consisted of peripheral blood. All receptors derive from an elderly man with acute or convalescent COVID-19. The CDR3 runs from the conserved cysteine through the conserved F or W. A D gene is named only where the DNA matches it firmly. Clone size is stated in some rows and not others, as once, few, many or a class when expanded.

TRBD2	TRBJ2-5	TRBV3-1/TRBV3-2	NA	CASSPPGGGRETQYF	TGTGCCAGCAGCCCCCCCGGGGGGGGCAGGGAGACCCAGTACTTC
NA	TRBJ1-5	TRBV7-2	NA	CASSLQGGPSNQPQHF	TGTGCCAGCAGCTTACAGGGAGGCCCGAGCAATCAGCCCCAGCATTTT
NA	TRBJ2-5	TRBV7-2	NA	CASSRDWQETQYF	TGTGCCAGCAGTCGGGACTGGCAAGAGACCCAGTACTTC
TRBD1	TRBJ2-7	TRBV7-6	once	CASSPRTGYSYEQYF	TGTGCCAGCAGCCCCCGGACAGGGTACTCCTACGAGCAGTACTTC
NA	TRBJ2-7	TRBV7-2	NA	CASSARTFYEQYF	TGTGCCAGCAGCGCCAGGACATTCTACGAGCAGTACTTC
TRBD2	TRBJ2-4	TRBV29-1	NA	CSVGSSGRLNIQYF	TGCAGCGTTGGGTCTAGCGGGAGGCTCAACATTCAGTACTTC
TRBD1	TRBJ2-1	TRBV7-9	NA	CASSLGTGVGNEQFF	TGTGCCAGCAGCTTAGGCACAGGGGTAGGCAATGAGCAGTTCTTC
TRBD1	TRBJ1-4	TRBV11-2	NA	CASSLGQVEKLFF	TGTGCCAGCAGCCTTGGACAGGTTGAAAAACTGTTTTTT
NA	TRBJ1-1	TRBV15	NA	CATSREQAYTEAFF	TGTGCCACCAGCAGGGAACAGGCTTACACTGAAGCTTTCTTT
TRBD1	TRBJ1-4	TRBV7-9	NA	CASSLRGQFNEKLFF	TGTGCCAGCAGCTTAAGGGGACAGTTTAATGAAAAACTGTTTTTT
TRBD1	TRBJ2-4	TRBV12-3/TRBV12-4	NA	CASSLKERRGRHF	TGTGCCAGCAGTTTAAAGGAACGCAGGGGGCGACACTTC
TRBD1	TRBJ1-1	TRBV7-8	NA	CASSPGQFEAFF	TGTGCCAGCAGCCCGGGACAGTTTGAAGCTTTCTTT
TRBD1	TRBJ1-4	TRBV19	NA	CASSMGTGGSEKLFF	TGTGCCAGTAGTATGGGAACAGGGGGCAGCGAAAAACTGTTTTTT
NA	TRBJ1-4	TRBV18	NA	CASSERTNEKLFF	TGTGCCAGCTCGGAAAGGACAAATGAAAAACTGTTTTTT
NA	TRBJ1-1	TRBV7-8	NA	CASSFPAGSTEAFF	TGTGCCAGCAGCTTCCCGGCAGGGTCCACTGAAGCTTTCTTT
NA	TRBJ2-7	TRBV5-8	few	CASSLQSGYEQYF	TGTGCCAGCAGCTTGCAGTCAGGGTACGAGCAGTACTTC
NA	TRBJ1-5	TRBV12-3/TRBV12-4	once	CASSQQGLQPQHF	TGTGCCAGCAGTCAACAGGGTTTACAGCCCCAGCATTTT
TRBD1	TRBJ1-1	TRBV19	few	CASSSTGDTEAFF	TGTGCCAGTAGCTCGACAGGGGACACTGAAGCTTTCTTT
NA	TRBJ2-1	TRBV18	NA	CASSPRENLYNEQFF	TGTGCCAGCTCACCAAGGGAGAATCTCTACAATGAGCAGTTCTTC
NA	TRBJ1-2	TRBV9	NA	CASSATRVPLYGYTF	TGTGCCAGCAGCGCTACTAGGGTTCCCCTATATGGCTACACCTTC
NA	TRBJ1-5	TRBV6-4	NA	CASSEQPDQPQHF	TGTGCCAGCAGTGAACAGCCCGATCAGCCCCAGCATTTT
TRBD1	TRBJ2-7	TRBV7-8	NA	CASSLASPGQGSYEQYF	TGTGCCAGCAGCTTAGCCTCACCGGGACAGGGGAGCTACGAGCAGTACTTC
TRBD2	TRBJ2-7	TRBV29-1	NA	CSVGISGRLPYEQYF	TGCAGCGTTGGGATTAGCGGGAGGCTACCCTACGAGCAGTACTTC
NA	TRBJ2-7	TRBV5-1	NA	CASSPQQMTSSYEQYF	TGCGCCAGCAGCCCTCAGCAGATGACAAGCTCCTACGAGCAGTACTTC
TRBD2	TRBJ2-2	TRBV3-1/TRBV3-2	NA	CASSLRLAANTGELFF	TGTGCCAGCAGCCTCCGACTAGCAGCGAACACCGGGGAGCTGTTTTTT
NA	TRBJ2-1	TRBV9	NA	CASSVEENEQFF	TGTGCCAGCAGCGTCGAGGAGAATGAGCAGTTCTTC
TRBD2	TRBJ2-5	TRBV4-2	NA	CASSQVLAEQETQYF	TGTGCCAGCAGCCAAGTACTAGCGGAGCAAGAGACCCAGTACTTC
TRBD1	TRBJ1-6	TRBV19	few	CASSTGQGASSPLHF	TGTGCCAGTAGTACGGGACAGGGGGCCAGCTCACCCCTCCACTTT
TRBD1	TRBJ1-2	TRBV7-9	NA	CASSRSRDRAYGYTF	TGTGCCAGCAGCCGGAGCAGGGACAGGGCCTATGGCTACACCTTC
TRBD2	TRBJ2-3	TRBV5-4	NA	CASSRREGTDTQYF	TGTGCCAGCAGTCGGCGGGAGGGCACAGATACGCAGTATTTT
NA	TRBJ1-1	TRBV5-1	NA	CASSFELNTEAFF	TGCGCCAGCAGCTTCGAGTTGAACACTGAAGCTTTCTTT
NA	TRBJ1-5	TRBV18	NA	CASSPTGNVRPQHF	TGTGCCAGCTCACCGACAGGTAATGTGAGGCCCCAGCATTTT
TRBD2	TRBJ2-1	TRBV19	once	CASSLKPGLAGVQFF	TGTGCCAGTAGTCTAAAACCGGGACTAGCGGGAGTTCAGTTCTTC
TRBD2	TRBJ2-5	TRBV24-1	once	CATSDATSGGGSQETQYF	TGTGCCACCAGTGATGCGACTAGCGGGGGAGGTTCCCAAGAGACCCAGTACTTC
NA	TRBJ2-6	TRBV7-3	NA	CASSFTAVFSGANVLTF	TGTGCCAGCAGCTTTACGGCGGTTTTCTCTGGGGCCAACGTCCTGACTTTC
NA	TRBJ2-7	TRBV4-1	NA	CASSQTDRLSSYEQYF	TGCGCCAGCAGCCAAACAGACAGGTTGAGCTCCTACGAGCAGTACTTC
TRBD1	TRBJ2-2	TRBV5-6	NA	CASSLRRQGLFF	TGTGCCAGCAGCTTGCGCAGACAGGGCCTGTTTTTT
TRBD2	TRBJ2-1	TRBV28	NA	CASSLHTGGGREQFF	TGTGCCAGCAGTTTACACACGGGAGGGGGACGGGAGCAGTTCTTC
TRBD2	TRBJ2-1	TRBV29-1	NA	CSVKTSGDFPYNEQFF	TGCAGCGTTAAGACTAGCGGGGACTTTCCTTACAATGAGCAGTTCTTC
TRBD1	TRBJ1-2	TRBV4-3	NA	CASSQETGQGLGGYTF	TGCGCCAGCAGCCAAGAAACGGGACAGGGTTTGGGGGGCTACACCTTC
NA	TRBJ2-3	TRBV7-7	NA	CASSSTPQGIDTQYF	TGTGCCAGCAGCTCCACTCCGCAGGGGATAGATACGCAGTATTTT
TRBD1	TRBJ1-2	TRBV11-3	NA	CASSLGGTEPSYGYTF	TGTGCCAGCAGCCTAGGAGGGACAGAACCTTCCTATGGCTACACCTTC
NA	TRBJ1-1	TRBV27	NA	CASSFLYPRGSETEAFF	TGTGCCAGCAGTTTCCTATATCCCAGAGGGAGCGAGACTGAAGCTTTCTTT
TRBD1	TRBJ2-2	TRBV7-3	NA	CASSSWTGRTGELFF	TGTGCCAGCAGCTCCTGGACAGGGAGAACCGGGGAGCTGTTTTTT
TRBD1	TRBJ1-5	TRBV29-1	NA	CSVVQGANNQPQHF	TGCAGCGTTGTACAGGGGGCGAATAATCAGCCCCAGCATTTT
NA	TRBJ2-5	TRBV11-2	NA	CASSLDGTRRETQYF	TGTGCCAGCAGCTTAGATGGGACAAGGAGGGAGACCCAGTACTTC
TRBD2	TRBJ2-7	TRBV28	NA	CASSLVLAGGYEQYF	TGTGCCAGCAGTTTAGTCCTAGCGGGAGGGTACGAGCAGTACTTC
NA	TRBJ1-2	TRBV2	NA	CASSEGRSLNYGYTF	TGTGCCAGCAGTGAAGGCAGGTCGCTAAACTATGGCTACACCTTC
NA	TRBJ1-4	TRBV5-1	NA	CASSLAGEVREKLFF	TGCGCCAGCAGCTTGGCCGGGGAGGTGCGGGAAAAACTGTTTTTT
NA	TRBJ2-2	TRBV4-2	NA	CASSQEDRDPGELFF	TGTGCCAGCAGCCAAGAAGATCGGGATCCCGGGGAGCTGTTTTTT
NA	TRBJ2-6	TRBV6-1	NA	CASSEDRANVLTF	TGTGCCAGCAGTGAAGACAGGGCCAACGTCCTGACTTTC
TRBD1	TRBJ1-1	TRBV9	NA	CASSEGQGKTDTEAFF	TGTGCCAGCAGCGAGGGACAGGGAAAAACGGACACTGAAGCTTTCTTT
TRBD1	TRBJ2-7	TRBV5-6	NA	CASSSPGQGTYEQYF	TGTGCCAGCAGCTCCCCGGGACAGGGTACCTACGAGCAGTACTTC
NA	TRBJ1-4	TRBV7-2	NA	CASSRGLGSANEKLFF	TGTGCCAGCAGTAGAGGGCTGGGTTCAGCTAATGAAAAACTGTTTTTT